What follows are 2 T cell receptor beta chains derived from one specimen sequenced in a study of CD8+CD57+ T cells in acquired aplastic anemia. Using genomic DNA as the template, TCR beta VDJ and CDR3 profiling was carried out. TCRdb reanalysed the reads using MiXCR and keeps one entry per CDR3 protein. The profile shows 150,000 or so distinct CDR3 sequences, 47% of them singletons. Sequencing was done on patients that had shown CD8+CD57+ cell expansion by flow cytometry. The sequenced sample consisted of sorted CD4+, CD8+, or CD8+CD57+ T cells (not recorded which) from PBMCs. All receptors come from a human donor with aplastic anemia.

The gene calls are TRBV7-9 and TRBJ1-6, with a tentative D call TRBD1 (5 bases). Germline loops: CDR1 SEHNR, CDR2 FQNEAQ (reference sequence). Between the trimmed V and J ends, which lost 5 bases and 7 bases, there was a span of 12 bases. This CDR3 has 14 amino acids. The CDR3 loop reads CASSPGLLNSPLHF. CDR3 nucleotides: TGTGCCAGCAGCCCAGGGCTATTGAATTCACCCCTCCACTTT.

This clonotype has ten or more counts. This chain links TRBV25-1 with TRBJ2-7; 9 bases agree with TRBD1. This CDR3 has 15 amino acids. Germline V lookup: CDR1 MGHDK, CDR2 SYGVNS. V lost 3 bases to trimming and J lost 3 bases; unmatched junction nucleotides: 6. In DNA, the CDR3 is TGTGCCAGCAGTGAGGGGAACAGGGGGCTCTACGAGCAGTACTTC. Protein: CASSEGNRGLYEQYF.